This TCR beta chain was found in a study of breast tumors, draining lymph nodes, adjacent tissues. The study's findings and limits: Compared with lymph nodes, tumors were less diverse; compared with nontumor tissue, more. The data were judged consistent with most tumor T cells coming from lymph node and expanding in tumor.

The lymph nodes were axillary draining lymph nodes from breast cancer patients. Notes on this clonotype: The target antigen is unknown. A much larger clone sits a single nucleotide away, making a read error possible. Because it lacks the conserved phenylalanine or tryptophan at the end, this CDR3 is likely a read error.

MiXCR, run by TCRdb on the multiplex PCR reads, gives a single entry per CDR3 protein. The sample lists about 140,000 distinct CDR3 sequences, more than 20% occurring once. The CDR3 is 15 amino acids. Germline V gene lookup returns CDR1 LNHDA and CDR2 SQIVND (reference sequence). The TCR was taken from a female donor with breast cancer. Some clones in this sample may be carry-over from other donors' samples. This rearrangement joins TRBV19 to TRBJ1-5; the D gene is possibly TRBD1 (6 bases). The sample was axillary lymph node tissue. The CDR3 loop reads CASDPGAGSNQPQHL. The CDR3 bases are TGTGCTAGCGATCCGGGGGCCGGGAGCAATCAGCCCCAGCATCTT.